This T cell receptor beta chain was captured by sequencing in a study of blood T cell repertoires in COVID-19. Profiled with immunoSEQ multiplex PCR; TCRdb holds only in-frame clones, not every one. Found here are about 180,000 clones, roughly 85% of them singletons; the top ten hold roughly 9%. The specimen was PBMCs or T cells enriched from blood (not recorded which). The TCR comes from a woman between 18 and 29 years old who had recovered from COVID-19.

The CDR3 protein is CAWSQPVRRFNYGYTF. CDR3 nucleotides: TGTGCCTGGAGCCAACCCGTTCGTCGGTTTAACTATGGCTACACCTTC. The gene calls are TRBV30 and TRBJ1-2; no firm D call. With 3 bases removed from V and 1 base from J, the gap between germline ends came to 18 bases. CDR1 is GTSNPN, CDR2 SVGIG, per germline (reference sequence). CDR3 length equals 16 residues.